The source of this TCR beta chain is a study of response to subunit inactivated influenza vaccine. Study-wide points: Every seasonal influenza vaccination brings in few new T cells, the authors suggested.

Regarding this clonotype: Its antigen is undetermined.

TCRdb analysed the RT-PCR reads with MiXCR anew, one entry per CDR3 protein. The sample carries around 850,000 distinct CDR3 sequences, less than 20% recorded once. CDR3 length: 12 residues. Germline lookup yields CDR1 SQVTM and CDR2 ANQGSEA. V shed 8 bases and J shed 2 bases, with 10 bases lying between them. The chain couples TRBV29-1 to TRBJ2-1; maybe TRBD1 (5 bases). This TCR derives from a man in his forties or fifties who received an inactivated influenza vaccine. This specimen consisted of PBMCs from blood, obtained 4 to 6 days after vaccination. The CDR3 spells CSYRPPYNEQFF. DNA of the CDR3: TGCAGCTACAGGCCCCCCTACAATGAGCAGTTCTTC.